This TCR beta chain was captured by sequencing in a study of blood T cell repertoires in COVID-19. In the study overall: Researchers got acute and convalescent COVID-19 samples from the United States, Italy and Spain. PBMCs, B-cell-depleted T cells, or T cells were the source of the cDNA or gDNA that made up the material.

Authors' methods: By means of reference gene primer amplification, nucleated cell counts were estimated. TCRdb's table, derived via immunoSEQ multiplex PCR, lists solely in-frame clones and lacks some. V and J calls plus clone size are reproduced from that table; the DNA served to infer D and trimming. There are 60,000 to 70,000 clones in the sample; 86% occur only once, and roughly 4.4% lies in the top ten. Sequenced: peripheral blood. The TCR sequence derives from a man in his forties or fifties with active COVID-19.

Here the CDR3 reads CASRPGTGPYEQYF. The CDR3 nucleotides are TGTGCCAGCAGACCCGGGACAGGGCCCTACGAGCAGTACTTC. The J gene is TRBJ2-7, the V gene TRBV6-5; 9 nucleotides agree with TRBD1. Unmatched junction bases numbered 5, after V lost 6 bases and J lost 2 bases. The CDR3 has 14 amino acids. The germline CDR1 and CDR2 sequences are MNHEY and SVGAGI.